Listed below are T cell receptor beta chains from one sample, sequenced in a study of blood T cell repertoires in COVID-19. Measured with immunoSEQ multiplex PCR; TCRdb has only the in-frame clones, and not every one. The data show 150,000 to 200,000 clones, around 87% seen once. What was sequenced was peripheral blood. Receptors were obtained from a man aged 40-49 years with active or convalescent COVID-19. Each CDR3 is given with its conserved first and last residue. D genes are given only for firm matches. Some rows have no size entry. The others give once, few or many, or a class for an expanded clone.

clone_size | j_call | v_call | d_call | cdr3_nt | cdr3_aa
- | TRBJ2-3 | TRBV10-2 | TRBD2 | TGCGCCAGCAGTGAACCTAGCGGGCCCACAGATACGCAGTATTTT | CASSEPSGPTDTQYF
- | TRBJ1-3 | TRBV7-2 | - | TGTGCCAGCAGCTTAGGGTCGGGGGGAAACACCATATATTTT | CASSLGSGGNTIYF
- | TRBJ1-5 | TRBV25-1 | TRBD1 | TGTGCCAGCAGTGACAGGGGGGTAAGTCAGCCCCAGCATTTT | CASSDRGVSQPQHF
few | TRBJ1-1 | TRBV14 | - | TGTGCCAGCAGCCAAGGCAGGGTTCGAGGCACTGAAGCTTTCTTT | CASSQGRVRGTEAFF
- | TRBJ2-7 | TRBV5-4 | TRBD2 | TGTGCCAGCAGCTGGGGGACTAGCGGGGATTCCTACGAGCAGTACTTC | CASSWGTSGDSYEQYF
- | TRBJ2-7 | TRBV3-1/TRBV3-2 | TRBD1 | TGTGCCAGCAGCCAGACCGGGACAGGGGTCGAGCAGTACTTC | CASSQTGTGVEQYF
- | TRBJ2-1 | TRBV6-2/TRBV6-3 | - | TGTGCCAGCAGTGGGGCCGGACTAGAGCAGTTCTTC | CASSGAGLEQFF
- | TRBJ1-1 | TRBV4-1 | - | TGCGCCAGCAGCCAAGTTTGGAGGGGCAGTAAAGAAGCTTTCTTT | CASSQVWRGSKEAFF
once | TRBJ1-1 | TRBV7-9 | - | TGTGCCAGCAGCCTAGTGGGGCAGACGACTGAAGCTTTCTTT | CASSLVGQTTEAFF
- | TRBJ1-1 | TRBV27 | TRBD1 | TGTGCCAGCAGTCCAAGGACAGGGGGTAGCACTGAAGCTTTCTTT | CASSPRTGGSTEAFF
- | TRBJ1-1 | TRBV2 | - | TGTGCCAGCAGCCCGGAGGACGTAACCGCGAACACTGAAGCTTTCTTT | CASSPEDVTANTEAFF
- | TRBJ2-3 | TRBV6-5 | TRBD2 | TGTGCCGGGGGGCTAGCGGGGTGGGATACGCAGTATTTT | CAGGLAGWDTQYF
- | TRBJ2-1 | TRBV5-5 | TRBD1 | TGTGCCAGCAGCTTGTACAGGGGGAATGAGCAGTTCTTC | CASSLYRGNEQFF
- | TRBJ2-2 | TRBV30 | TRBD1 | TGTGCCTGGAGTGCTTGGACAGGACTGAACACCGGGGAGCTGTTTTTT | CAWSAWTGLNTGELFF
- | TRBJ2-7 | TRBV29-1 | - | TGCAGCGTTGAATCCCAGGGGACCTACGAGCAGTACTTC | CSVESQGTYEQYF
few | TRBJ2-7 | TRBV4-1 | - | TGCGCCAGCAGCCAAGGGGCCCAGCAGTACTTC | CASSQGAQQYF
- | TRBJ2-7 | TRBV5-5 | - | TGTGCCAGCAGCTTGGTTCAGGGGTCAGGTTACGAGCAGTACTTC | CASSLVQGSGYEQYF
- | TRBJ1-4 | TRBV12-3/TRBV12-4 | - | TGTGCCAGCGCCGACAGCGCTAATGAAAAACTGTTTTTT | CASADSANEKLFF
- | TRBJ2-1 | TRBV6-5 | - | TGTGCCAGCAGTTACTCAACGGGGAGCAATGAGCAGTTCTTC | CASSYSTGSNEQFF
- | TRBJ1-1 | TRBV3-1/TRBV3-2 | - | TGTGCCAGCAGCCATCGAGGCACTGAAGCTTTCTTT | CASSHRGTEAFF
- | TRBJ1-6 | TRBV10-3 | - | TGTGCCATCAAGGGTGGGGCGGATCCTACAACAGTTTCACCCCTCCACTTT | CAIKGGADPTTVSPLHF